A single sample is the source of the 18 T cell receptor beta chains below, sequenced in a study of cytomegalovirus exposure and HLA in healthy donors. A multiplex PCR was run with 60 Vbeta primers and 13 Jbeta primers. Produced via immunoSEQ multiplex PCR; TCRdb's table is partial and in-frame only. Of about 150,000 clones in the sample, around 9.6% were seen once. The specimen sequenced was PBMCs. These receptors came from a male donor in good health and CMV-seronegative.

This chain links TRBV5-6 with TRBJ1-2; D ambiguous. The V end lost 1 base, the J end lost 4 bases, and 8 bases lay between the germline ends. Germline values: CDR1 SGHDT, CDR2 YYEEEE. This CDR3 contains 13 residues. The CDR3 DNA follows: TGTGCCAGCAGCTTGAATCGGGTCTATGGCTACACCTTC. It is translated as CASSLNRVYGYTF.

This clone was observed a handful of times. Other nucleotide sequences from this sample produce the same CDR3. V usage is TRBV6-6 and J usage is TRBJ2-7; TRBD1 is a possible D gene (6 bases). This CDR3 region has 14 residues. Germline CDR1 reads MNHNY; CDR2 reads SVGAGI (reference sequence). V lost 2 bases and J lost 3, with 11 bases in between. CDR3 loop: CASSYGGEFYEQYF. CDR3 bases: TGTGCCAGCAGTTACGGGGGCGAATTCTACGAGCAGTACTTC.

CDR3 DNA sequence: TGTGCCAGCAGTTATGGGGGGGAGAACACTGAAGCTTTCTTT. Encoded protein: CASSYGGENTEAFF. This chain connects TRBV6-6 to TRBJ1-1, with D tentatively TRBD1 (5 bases). In germline, CDR1 is MNHNY, CDR2 SVGAGI (reference sequence). V lost 3 bases to trimming and J lost 1 base, with 9 bases between them. CDR3 length: 14 amino acids.

This clone has more than one count but fewer than ten. This sequence joins TRBV19 and TRBJ1-4; tentatively, D is TRBD1 (6 bases). The V end was cut by 5 bases, the J end by 3 bases, with 13 bases between. CDR1 and CDR2 (germline): LNHDA, SQIVND (reference sequence). The CDR3 length is 15 residues. The CDR3 loop is CASSWGLTSNEKLFF. The DNA for the CDR3 is TGTGCCAGTAGTTGGGGGCTGACATCTAATGAAAAACTGTTTTTT.

There are a few counts of this clone. This chain joins TRBV28 and TRBJ1-5; 7 positions match TRBD1. This CDR3 is 15 amino acids long. With V trimmed by 4 bases and J by 3 bases, 6 bases remained unmatched. Germline V gene sequence: CDR1 MDHEN, CDR2 SYDVKM. The CDR3 region is CASSWDSTNNQPQHF. CDR3 coding DNA: TGTGCCAGCAGTTGGGACAGTACGAACAATCAGCCCCAGCATTTT.

The chain carries TRBV4-1 and TRBJ2-2; possibly TRBD2 for D (5 bases). Germline CDR1 MGHRA, CDR2 YSYEKL. Trimming took off 1 base at V and 4 bases at J, with 13 bases between the two ends. This CDR3 is 16 amino acids long. Written as DNA, the CDR3 is TGCGCCAGCAGCCAAGTTGTTAGCGTGAGCACCGGGGAGCTGTTTTTT. Protein: CASSQVVSVSTGELFF.

The chain is built from TRBV30 and TRBJ1-2; TRBD1 might be the D (5 bases). V was cut by 2 bases and J by 7 bases, with 20 bases left in between. Germline CDR1 and CDR2: GTSNPN and SVGIG (reference sequence). This CDR3 comprises 15 residues. The CDR3 region is CAWSPPGGETSGYTF. The CDR3 DNA reads as TGTGCCTGGAGTCCCCCCGGGGGGGAAACAAGTGGCTACACCTTC.

The chain employs TRBV7-9 and TRBJ1-2; D remains ambiguous. This CDR3 is built from 16 residues. Germline V gene lookup returns CDR1 SEHNR and CDR2 FQNEAQ (reference sequence). V was pared by 5 bases and J by 0 bases, with 16 bases between. CDR3 residues: CASSLPTRVTNYGYTF. The CDR3 DNA reads as TGTGCCAGCAGCCTTCCGACACGCGTGACTAACTATGGCTACACCTTC. The entire variable domain, with the rest obtained from reference TRBV7-9 and TRBJ1-2, is as follows: DTGVSQNPRHKITKRGQNVTFRCDPISEHNRLYWYRQTLGQGPEFLTYFQNEAQLEKSRLLSDRFSAERPKGSFSTLEIQRTEQGDSAMYLCASSLPTRVTNYGYTFGSGTRLTVV.

This clone has just a few counts. V usage is TRBV28 and J usage is TRBJ1-4, with TRBD1 identical over 11 bases. The CDR3 totals 14 residues. The V gene end was trimmed by 6 bases and the J gene end by 8 bases; junction bases not matched to a gene: 5. Germline-derived CDR1 and CDR2 are MDHEN and SYDVKM. The CDR3 spells CASSQDRGREKLFF. The CDR3 DNA follows: TGTGCCAGCAGCCAGGACAGGGGGCGGGAAAAACTGTTTTTT.

J is TRBJ2-2 and V is TRBV10-3, with 14 bases lining up with TRBD2. V lost 7 bases to trimming and J lost 5 bases; unmatched junction nucleotides: 6. CDR1 is ENHRY, CDR2 SYGVKD, per germline. There are 16 residues in the CDR3. DNA of the CDR3: TGTGCCATCACCCCCGGACTAGCGGGAGGAACCGGGGAGCTGTTTTTT. It translates to CAITPGLAGGTGELFF.

The chain combines TRBV5-6 with TRBJ2-7, with unresolved D. Per the germline V gene, CDR1 is SGHDT and CDR2 is YYEEEE. The CDR3 length is 13 residues. The ends were cut back, 3 bases at V and 6 bases at J, with 13 bases in the middle. CDR3 residues: CASSYQAGREQYF. The CDR3 bases are TGTGCCAGCAGCTATCAGGCCGGCCGCGAGCAGTACTTC.

The chain links TRBV7-2 to TRBJ2-7; D possibly corresponds to TRBD2 (6 bases). Germline V gene lookup returns CDR1 SGHTA and CDR2 FQGNSA. The CDR3 covers 16 residues. The germline V and J ends were trimmed by 4 bases and 0 bases, with 16 bases remaining between them. The CDR3 protein is CASSSAGTWTSYEQYF. CDR3 nucleotide sequence: TGTGCCAGCAGCTCCGCCGGGACTTGGACCTCCTACGAGCAGTACTTC. The full variable domain, its missing parts supplied by reference TRBV7-2 and TRBJ2-7, is GAGVSQSPSNKVTEKGKDVELRCDPISGHTALYWYRQSLGQGLEFLIYFQGNSAPDKSGLPSDRFSAERTGGSVSTLTIQRTQQEDSAVYLCASSSAGTWTSYEQYFGPGTRLTVT.

The chain uses TRBV5-1 and TRBJ2-7; TRBD1 might be the D (6 bases). The CDR3 consists of 15 residues. Trimming stripped 1 base from V and 5 bases from J, with 16 bases between. Germline V lookup: CDR1 SGHRS, CDR2 YFSETQ. CDR3 bases: TGCGCCAGCAGCTTGCAAGGGGGAAATTATAACGAGCAGTACTTC. Protein: CASSLQGGNYNEQYF. Looking up the rest from reference TRBV5-1 and TRBJ2-7 gives the full variable domain: KAGVTQTPRYLIKTRGQQVTLSCSPISGHRSVSWYQQTPGQGLQFLFEYFSETQRNKGNFPGRFSGRQFSNSRSEMNVSTLELGDSALYLCASSLQGGNYNEQYFGPGTRLTVT.

The sample holds a few counts of this clone. The rearrangement joins TRBV29-1 to TRBJ2-5; 7 bases match TRBD1. J gave up 5 bases and V 6 bases, and 9 bases lay outside the gene matches. The germline gives CDR1 SQVTM, CDR2 ANQGSEA. This CDR3 is built from 13 residues. This CDR3 is CSVYRQGGETQYF. As DNA, the CDR3 is TGCAGCGTGTACCGACAGGGTGGGGAGACCCAGTACTTC.

V gene TRBV5-1 combines with J gene TRBJ1-1; D unresolved. V was clipped by 0 bases and J by 1 base, with 10 bases between them. The CDR3 has 15 residues. Germline V gene data show CDR1 as SGHRS and CDR2 as YFSETQ. The CDR3: CASSLAEGGNTEAFF. The DNA for the CDR3 is TGCGCCAGCAGCTTGGCGGAGGGAGGGAACACTGAAGCTTTCTTT.

The V and J genes are TRBV30 and TRBJ2-3, with 7 bases aligning to TRBD2. V was clipped by 6 bases and J by 3 bases; unmatched bases: 6. This CDR3 is built from 13 residues. In germline, CDR1 is GTSNPN, CDR2 SVGIG (reference sequence). The CDR3 region is CACWGLLTDTQYF. The DNA for the CDR3 is TGTGCCTGCTGGGGACTACTTACAGATACGCAGTATTTT.

DNA for the CDR3: TGCGCCAGCAGCTTGGGCGGCCTACCGGTAATGGAAAACATTCAGTACTTC. This encodes CASSLGGLPVMENIQYF. V usage is TRBV5-1 and J usage is TRBJ2-4; D call uncertain. Trimming stripped 0 bases from V and 5 bases from J, with 18 bases between. The length of the CDR3 is 17 residues. Per germline, CDR1 SGHRS and CDR2 YFSETQ. The full variable domain, completed using reference TRBV5-1 and TRBJ2-4, is KAGVTQTPRYLIKTRGQQVTLSCSPISGHRSVSWYQQTPGQGLQFLFEYFSETQRNKGNFPGRFSGRQFSNSRSEMNVSTLELGDSALYLCASSLGGLPVMENIQYFGAGTRLSVL.

The chain recombines TRBV6-5 with TRBJ2-1; 8 bases map to TRBD2. V dropped 7 bases and J dropped 3; count of bases not matched to a gene: 8. Germline loops: CDR1 MNHEY, CDR2 SVGAGI. The CDR3 spans 15 residues. CDR3 in amino acids: CASTPGGAVYNEQFF. DNA of the CDR3: TGTGCCAGCACCCCGGGAGGGGCGGTCTACAATGAGCAGTTCTTC.